These 4 T cell receptor beta chains originate from one sample sequenced in a study of T cell repertoires in cytomegalovirus infection. TCRdb independently ran MiXCR on the reads; one entry per CDR3 protein. The sample has 650,000 to 900,000 distinct CDR3 sequences, just under 30% seen once. No antigen has been assigned to these receptors. The sample in question was cultured CD8+ T cells from PBMCs, obtained from culture after CMV antigen stimulation. These receptors originate from a human donor in good health (CMV status not recorded). Some clones in this sample may be carry-over from other donors' samples.

V gene TRBV19 combines with J gene TRBJ1-2, with D hard to call. Germline values: CDR1 LNHDA, CDR2 SQIVND (reference sequence). The CDR3 is 15 residues long. V was trimmed by 7 bases and J by 2 bases, leaving 17 bases between them. CDR3 loop: CASTPTGSVNYGYTF. CDR3 in DNA: TGTGCCAGTACCCCGACGGGTTCAGTGAACTATGGCTACACCTTC. Complete variable domain (other parts from reference TRBV19 and TRBJ1-2): DGGITQSPKYLFRKEGQNVTLSCEQNLNHDAMYWYRQDPGQGLRLIYYSQIVNDFQKGDIAEGYSVSREKKESFPLTVTSAQKNPTAFYLCASTPTGSVNYGYTFGSGTRLTVV.

This clonotype was picked up a small number of times. This sequence joins TRBV6-6 and TRBJ2-1; 11 nucleotides agree with TRBD1. Germline CDR1 reads MNHNY; CDR2 reads SVGAGI (reference sequence). The CDR3 covers 18 residues. V lost 6 bases and J lost 13; bases outside the gene matches: 23. The CDR3 protein is CASRLHLTGTGGMFDQFF. CDR3 nucleotide sequence: TGTGCCAGCAGGCTCCATCTTACCGGGACAGGGGGTATGTTTGATCAGTTCTTC.

The V and J genes are TRBV25-1 and TRBJ2-5, with D unclear. V was clipped by 3 bases and J by 3 bases, with 8 bases between them. Per the germline V gene, CDR1 is MGHDK and CDR2 is SYGVNS. This CDR3 spans 13 amino acids. CDR3 DNA: TGTGCCAGCAGTGAGGAAGACGAAGAGACCCAGTACTTC. Amino acids: CASSEEDEETQYF.

This chain uses TRBV4-1 with TRBJ2-2, with 7 positions matching TRBD2. CDR3 length equals 15 residues. V lost 5 bases and J lost 4; bases outside the gene matches: 7. Germline values: CDR1 MGHRA, CDR2 YSYEKL. This CDR3 is CASSSPSGATGELFF. The DNA of the CDR3 is TGCGCCAGCAGCAGTCCTAGCGGAGCCACCGGGGAGCTGTTTTTT.